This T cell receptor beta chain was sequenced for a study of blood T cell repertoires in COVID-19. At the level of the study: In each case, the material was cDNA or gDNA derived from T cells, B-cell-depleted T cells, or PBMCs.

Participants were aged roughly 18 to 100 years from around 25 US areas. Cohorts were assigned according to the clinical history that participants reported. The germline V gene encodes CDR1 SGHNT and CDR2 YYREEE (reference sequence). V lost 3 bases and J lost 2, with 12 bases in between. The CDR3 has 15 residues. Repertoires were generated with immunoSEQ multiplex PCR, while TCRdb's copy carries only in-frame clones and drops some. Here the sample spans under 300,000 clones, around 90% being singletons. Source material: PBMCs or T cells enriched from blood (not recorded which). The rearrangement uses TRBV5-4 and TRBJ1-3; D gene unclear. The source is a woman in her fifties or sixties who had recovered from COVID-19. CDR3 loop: CASSSGLSTGNTIYF. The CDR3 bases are TGTGCCAGCAGCTCCGGTTTATCGACTGGAAACACCATATATTTT.